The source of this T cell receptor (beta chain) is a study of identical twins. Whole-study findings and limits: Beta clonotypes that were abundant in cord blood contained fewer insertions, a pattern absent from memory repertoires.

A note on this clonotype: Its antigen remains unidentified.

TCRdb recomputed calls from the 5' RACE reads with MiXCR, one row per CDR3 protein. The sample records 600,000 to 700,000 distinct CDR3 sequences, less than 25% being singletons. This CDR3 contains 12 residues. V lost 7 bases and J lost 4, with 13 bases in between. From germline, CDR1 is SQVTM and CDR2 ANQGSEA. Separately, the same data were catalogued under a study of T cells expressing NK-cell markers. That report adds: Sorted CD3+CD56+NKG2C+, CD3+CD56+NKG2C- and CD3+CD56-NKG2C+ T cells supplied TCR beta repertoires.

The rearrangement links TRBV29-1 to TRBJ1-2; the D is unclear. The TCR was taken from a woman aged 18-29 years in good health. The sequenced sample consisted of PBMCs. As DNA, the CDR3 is TGCAGCGCTGCCGGGCAGTTCTATGGCTACACCTTC. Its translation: CSAAGQFYGYTF. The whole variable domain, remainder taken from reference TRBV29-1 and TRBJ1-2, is SAVISQKPSRDICQRGTSLTIQCQVDSQVTMMFWYRQQPGQSLTLIATANQGSEATYESGFVIDKFPISRPNLTFSTLTVSNMSPEDSSIYLCSAAGQFYGYTFGSGTRLTVV.